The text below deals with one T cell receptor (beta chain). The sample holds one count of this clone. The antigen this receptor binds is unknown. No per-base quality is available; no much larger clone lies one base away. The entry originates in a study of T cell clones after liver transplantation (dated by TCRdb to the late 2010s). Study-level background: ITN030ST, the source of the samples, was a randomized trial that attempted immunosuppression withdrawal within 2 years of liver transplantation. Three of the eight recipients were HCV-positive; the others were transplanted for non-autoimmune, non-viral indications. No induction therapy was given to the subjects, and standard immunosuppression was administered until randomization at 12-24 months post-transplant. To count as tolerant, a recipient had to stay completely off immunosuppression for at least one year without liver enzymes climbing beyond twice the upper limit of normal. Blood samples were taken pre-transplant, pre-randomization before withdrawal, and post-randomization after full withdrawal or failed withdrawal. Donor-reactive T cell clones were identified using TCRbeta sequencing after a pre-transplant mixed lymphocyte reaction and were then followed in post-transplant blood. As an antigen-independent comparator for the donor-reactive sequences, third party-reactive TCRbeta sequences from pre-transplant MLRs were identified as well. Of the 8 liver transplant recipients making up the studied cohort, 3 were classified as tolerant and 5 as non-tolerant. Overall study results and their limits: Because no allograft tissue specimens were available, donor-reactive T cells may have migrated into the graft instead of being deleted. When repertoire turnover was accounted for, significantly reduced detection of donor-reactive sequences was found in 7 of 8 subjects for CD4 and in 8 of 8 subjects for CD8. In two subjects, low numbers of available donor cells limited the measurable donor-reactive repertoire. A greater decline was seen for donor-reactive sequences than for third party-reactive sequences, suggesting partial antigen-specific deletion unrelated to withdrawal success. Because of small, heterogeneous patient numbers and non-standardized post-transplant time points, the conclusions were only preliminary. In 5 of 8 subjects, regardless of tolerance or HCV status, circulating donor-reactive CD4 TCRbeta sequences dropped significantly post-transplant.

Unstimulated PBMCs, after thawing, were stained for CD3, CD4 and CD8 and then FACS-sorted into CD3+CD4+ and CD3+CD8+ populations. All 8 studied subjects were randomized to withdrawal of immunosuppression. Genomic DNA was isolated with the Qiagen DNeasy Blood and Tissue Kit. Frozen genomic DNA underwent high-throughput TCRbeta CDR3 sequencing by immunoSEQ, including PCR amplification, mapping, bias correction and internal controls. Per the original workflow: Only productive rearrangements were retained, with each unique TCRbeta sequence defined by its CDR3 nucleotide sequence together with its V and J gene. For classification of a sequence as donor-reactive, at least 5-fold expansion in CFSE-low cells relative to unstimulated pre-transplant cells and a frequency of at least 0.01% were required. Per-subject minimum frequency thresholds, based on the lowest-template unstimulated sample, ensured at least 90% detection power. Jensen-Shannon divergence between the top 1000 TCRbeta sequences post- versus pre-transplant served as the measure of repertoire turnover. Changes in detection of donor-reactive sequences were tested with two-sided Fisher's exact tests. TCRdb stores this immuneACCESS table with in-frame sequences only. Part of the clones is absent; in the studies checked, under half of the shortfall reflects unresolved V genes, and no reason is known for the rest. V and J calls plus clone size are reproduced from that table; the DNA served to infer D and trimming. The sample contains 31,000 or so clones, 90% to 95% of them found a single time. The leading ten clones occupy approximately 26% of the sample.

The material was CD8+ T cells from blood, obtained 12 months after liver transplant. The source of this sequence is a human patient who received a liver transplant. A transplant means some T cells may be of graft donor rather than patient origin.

The CDR3 protein: CASSEPTGELFF. The sequenced DNA: TGTGCCAGCAGTGAACCCACCGGGGAGCTGTTTTTT. Recombination linked TRBV6-1 to TRBJ2-2; the D gene identity is not certain. As encoded in the germline V gene, CDR1 is MNHNS while CDR2 is SASEGT. The CDR3 spans 12 residues, from the cysteine through the phenylalanine. Kept here is only the CDR3 DNA, which spans 36 bases and is read in frame from base 1. V is clipped by 2 bases and J by 4 bases, and the sequence between their germline boundaries is 2 bases long.